This is a list of T cell receptor beta chains from one sample in a study of blood T cells in healthy people across ages. Each CDR3 protein is one row after TCRdb ran MiXCR on the 5' RACE reads. The repertoire consists of around 690,000 distinct CDR3 sequences, with 58% occurring once and the leading ten covering approximately 40%. The sample consisted of blood. The receptors originated from a man aged 60 to 75 in good health. The conserved cysteine and the conserved F or W are not part of the CDR3 here. The D gene is left open where the match is weak.

CDR3 length: 12
J gene: TRBJ2-2
D gene: .
V gene: TRBV20-1
CDR3 protein: SASRLEPPGELF

CDR3 length: 14
J gene: TRBJ1-1
D gene: TRBD1
V gene: TRBV7-9
CDR3 protein: ASSPTRTGGNTEAF

CDR3 length: 14
J gene: TRBJ2-3
D gene: TRBD2
V gene: TRBV20-1
CDR3 protein: SAFPSGATSTDTQY

CDR3 length: 12
J gene: TRBJ2-1
D gene: .
V gene: TRBV18
CDR3 protein: ASSRAVGVNEQF

CDR3 length: 14
J gene: TRBJ2-5
D gene: TRBD1
V gene: TRBV28
CDR3 protein: ASSPLGTVVQETQY

CDR3 length: 11
J gene: TRBJ1-2
D gene: TRBD1
V gene: TRBV7-2
CDR3 protein: ASSSQGVASYT

CDR3 length: 16
J gene: TRBJ2-7
D gene: .
V gene: TRBV27
CDR3 protein: ASSLTTPPARTGYEQY

CDR3 length: 12
J gene: TRBJ2-1
D gene: .
V gene: TRBV5-1
CDR3 protein: ASSTADDADEQF

CDR3 length: 14
J gene: TRBJ2-3
D gene: .
V gene: TRBV28
CDR3 protein: ASRVGSTASTDTQY

CDR3 length: 12
J gene: TRBJ2-5
D gene: .
V gene: TRBV7-9
CDR3 protein: ASSDDAGLETQY

CDR3 length: 12
J gene: .
D gene: TRBD2
V gene: TRBV6-1
CDR3 protein: ASSEGLAYHEQY

CDR3 length: 11
J gene: TRBJ1-5
D gene: TRBD1
V gene: TRBV29-1
CDR3 protein: SVGTGGNQPQH

CDR3 length: 13
J gene: TRBJ1-4
D gene: .
V gene: TRBV5-1
CDR3 protein: ASSKDGGADEKLF

CDR3 length: 11
J gene: TRBJ2-6
D gene: .
V gene: TRBV7-6
CDR3 protein: ASSRFGANVLT

CDR3 length: 13
J gene: TRBJ2-7
D gene: .
V gene: TRBV13
CDR3 protein: ASSLPSDSSYEQY

CDR3 length: 12
J gene: TRBJ2-7
D gene: .
V gene: TRBV20-1
CDR3 protein: SARALGSGYEQY

CDR3 length: 13
J gene: TRBJ2-5
D gene: .
V gene: TRBV21-1
CDR3 protein: ASSPIEGARETQY

CDR3 length: 11
J gene: .
D gene: .
V gene: TRBV6-1
CDR3 protein: ASNDSASYEQY

CDR3 length: 11
J gene: TRBJ1-2
D gene: .
V gene: TRBV25-1
CDR3 protein: ASNRDGVYGYT

CDR3 length: 13
J gene: TRBJ1-2
D gene: .
V gene: TRBV10-3
CDR3 protein: AISGTVNLNYGYT

CDR3 length: 11
J gene: TRBJ2-7
D gene: .
V gene: TRBV29-1
CDR3 protein: SVDPVGSYEQY

CDR3 length: 14
J gene: TRBJ2-6
D gene: .
V gene: TRBV5-1
CDR3 protein: ASTLGGSTGANVLT

CDR3 length: 14
J gene: TRBJ1-4
D gene: .
V gene: TRBV2
CDR3 protein: ASSEFGRATNEKLF

CDR3 length: 14
J gene: TRBJ2-1
D gene: TRBD1
V gene: TRBV20-1
CDR3 protein: SADGGRDRAFMRQF

CDR3 length: 13
J gene: TRBJ2-1
D gene: TRBD2
V gene: TRBV28
CDR3 protein: ASSFNRGERNEQF

CDR3 length: 11
J gene: TRBJ1-4
D gene: .
V gene: TRBV20-1
CDR3 protein: SALRQDNEKLF

CDR3 length: 13
J gene: TRBJ2-1
D gene: TRBD2
V gene: TRBV6-2/TRBV6-3
CDR3 protein: ASSYELAGVSEQF

CDR3 length: 14
J gene: TRBJ2-1
D gene: .
V gene: TRBV25-1
CDR3 protein: ASSEYRGGPYNEQF

CDR3 length: 12
J gene: TRBJ2-5
D gene: .
V gene: TRBV4-2
CDR3 protein: ASSQDLGGYGQY

CDR3 length: 12
J gene: TRBJ1-5
D gene: .
V gene: TRBV29-1
CDR3 protein: SAIPQGSNQPQH

CDR3 length: 14
J gene: TRBJ2-7
D gene: TRBD1
V gene: TRBV7-8
CDR3 protein: ASSQRTGTILEEQY

CDR3 length: 11
J gene: TRBJ2-1
D gene: .
V gene: TRBV20-1
CDR3 protein: SASGGPRNEQF

CDR3 length: 13
J gene: TRBJ1-2
D gene: .
V gene: TRBV29-1
CDR3 protein: SVSPGAGGNYGYT

CDR3 length: 13
J gene: TRBJ1-5
D gene: TRBD1
V gene: TRBV7-2
CDR3 protein: ASSFDGQVNQPQH

CDR3 length: 11
J gene: TRBJ2-1
D gene: .
V gene: TRBV11-2
CDR3 protein: ASSLGDTNEQF

CDR3 length: 12
J gene: TRBJ2-3
D gene: .
V gene: TRBV29-1
CDR3 protein: SGRGGTSTDTQY

CDR3 length: 13
J gene: TRBJ2-3
D gene: TRBD1
V gene: TRBV20-1
CDR3 protein: SARASDRGTDTQY

CDR3 length: 12
J gene: TRBJ2-3
D gene: TRBD2
V gene: TRBV11-2
CDR3 protein: ASSQRGAADTQY

CDR3 length: 11
J gene: TRBJ1-2
D gene: TRBD1
V gene: TRBV6-6
CDR3 protein: ASSSPAGGGYT

CDR3 length: 13
J gene: TRBJ2-7
D gene: TRBD1
V gene: TRBV29-1
CDR3 protein: SVGWRDRGSNEQY

CDR3 length: 9
J gene: TRBJ1-2
D gene: .
V gene: TRBV28
CDR3 protein: ASSFTYGYT

CDR3 length: 12
J gene: TRBJ2-3
D gene: TRBD2
V gene: TRBV29-1
CDR3 protein: SVSSGESTDTQY

CDR3 length: 12
J gene: TRBJ2-7
D gene: .
V gene: TRBV13
CDR3 protein: ASSLGYNSYEQY